This TCR beta chain originates from a study of OX40 agonist ivuxolimab in advanced cancers. Whole-study context: With ivuxolimab, an agonistic anti-OX40 (CD134) antibody, patients were treated. Study-wide points: The average count of expanded clones was higher among CD8+ T cells than among CD4+. The investigators did not determine what antigen specificity the expanded peripheral T cells had.

Germline lookup yields CDR1 SEHNR and CDR2 FQNEAQ (reference sequence). V lost 5 bases to trimming and J lost 1 base; unmatched junction nucleotides: 5. There are 15 residues in the CDR3. With baseline, cycle 4 day 1, and cycle 7 day 1 as timepoints, blood was sampled. On this clone itself: Antigen: not known.

Profiled with immunoSEQ multiplex PCR; TCRdb holds only in-frame clones, not every one. The sample yields tens of thousands of clones, roughly three quarters seen once. The rearrangement uses TRBV7-9 and TRBJ1-3, with TRBD1 matching over 7 bases. Sample: CD4+ or CD8+ T cells sorted from blood, taken in a trial of the OX40 agonist ivuxolimab. The receptor's source is an adult with an advanced solid tumor such as melanoma, head and neck, liver or kidney cancer. The CDR3 reads CASSPQDRSGNTIYF. DNA of the CDR3: TGTGCCAGCAGCCCGCAGGACAGGTCTGGAAACACCATATATTTT.